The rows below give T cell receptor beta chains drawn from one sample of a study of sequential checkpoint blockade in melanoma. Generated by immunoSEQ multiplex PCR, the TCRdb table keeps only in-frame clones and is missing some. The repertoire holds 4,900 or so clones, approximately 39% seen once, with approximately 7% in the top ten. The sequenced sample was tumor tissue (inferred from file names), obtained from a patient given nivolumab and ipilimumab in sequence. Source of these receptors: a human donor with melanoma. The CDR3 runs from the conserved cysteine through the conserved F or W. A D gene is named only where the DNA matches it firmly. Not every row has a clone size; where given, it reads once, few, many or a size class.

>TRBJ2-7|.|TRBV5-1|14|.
CASSLVVRQDEQYF
TGCGCCAGCAGCTTGGTGGTAAGGCAGGACGAGCAGTACTTC
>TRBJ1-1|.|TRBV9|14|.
CASRIDGTNTEAFF
TGTGCCAGCAGAATTGACGGGACAAACACTGAAGCTTTCTTT
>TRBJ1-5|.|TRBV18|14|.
CASSREHSNQPQHF
TGTGCCAGCTCGCGGGAGCATAGCAATCAGCCCCAGCATTTT
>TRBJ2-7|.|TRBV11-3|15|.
CASSTRVIDSYEQYF
TGTGCCAGCAGCACCAGGGTCATTGACTCCTACGAGCAGTACTTC
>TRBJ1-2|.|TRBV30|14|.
CAWRSLITGRGYTF
TGTGCCTGGAGATCTTTGATCACGGGACGGGGCTACACCTTC
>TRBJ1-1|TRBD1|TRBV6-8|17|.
CASRDSPLGGLNTEAFF
TGTGCCAGCCGGGACAGCCCATTAGGCGGTTTGAACACTGAAGCTTTCTTT
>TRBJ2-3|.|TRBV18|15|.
CASSPDGMGTDTQYF
TGTGCCAGCTCACCAGACGGGATGGGGACAGATACGCAGTATTTT
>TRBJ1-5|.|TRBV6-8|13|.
CASPNYSNQPQHF
TGTGCCAGCCCGAACTATAGCAATCAGCCCCAGCATTTT
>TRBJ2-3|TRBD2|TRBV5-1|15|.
CASGDLAGVTDTQYF
TGCGCCAGCGGGGACCTAGCGGGGGTCACAGATACGCAGTATTTT
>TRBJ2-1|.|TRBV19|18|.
CATSGDLVVQSSYNEQFF
TGTGCCACCTCCGGGGACCTAGTCGTCCAAAGCTCCTACAATGAGCAGTTCTTC
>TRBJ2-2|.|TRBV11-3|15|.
CASSLGRVGTGELFF
TGTGCCAGCAGCTTAGGACGGGTGGGCACCGGGGAGCTGTTTTTT
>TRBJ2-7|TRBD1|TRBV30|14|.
CAWRGQGVWGEQYF
TGTGCCTGGAGAGGGCAGGGGGTATGGGGCGAGCAGTACTTC
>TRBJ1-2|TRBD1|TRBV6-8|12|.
CASTGQGIGYTF
TGTGCCAGCACCGGACAGGGGATCGGCTACACCTTC
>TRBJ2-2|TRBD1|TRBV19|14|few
CASSEQGPAGELFF
TGTGCCAGTAGTGAACAGGGGCCCGCCGGGGAGCTGTTTTTT
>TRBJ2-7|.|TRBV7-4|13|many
CASSLNQIYEQYF
TGTGCCAGCAGCCTAAATCAAATCTACGAGCAGTACTTC
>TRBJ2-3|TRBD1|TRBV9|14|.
CASSATDRGDTQYF
TGTGCCAGCAGCGCCACAGACAGGGGAGATACGCAGTATTTT
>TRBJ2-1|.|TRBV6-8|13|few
CASSRLGQNEQFF
TGTGCCAGCAGCAGACTAGGACAAAATGAGCAGTTCTTC
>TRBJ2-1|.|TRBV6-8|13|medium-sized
CASSYGYGNEQFF
TGTGCCAGCAGTTACGGTTATGGGAATGAGCAGTTCTTC
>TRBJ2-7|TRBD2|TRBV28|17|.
CASSSGTSGLYSYEQYF
TGTGCCAGCAGCTCCGGGACTAGCGGATTATACTCCTACGAGCAGTACTTC
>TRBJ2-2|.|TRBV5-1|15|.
CASSLEGVNPGELFF
TGCGCCAGCAGCTTGGAGGGGGTTAATCCCGGGGAGCTGTTTTTT
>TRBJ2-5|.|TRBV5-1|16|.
CASSLGGITNQETQYF
TGCGCCAGCAGCTTGGGGGGGATAACTAACCAAGAGACCCAGTACTTC
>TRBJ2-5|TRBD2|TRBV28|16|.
CASSPPGLPIQETQYF
TGTGCCAGCAGTCCCCCGGGACTACCGATACAAGAGACCCAGTACTTC
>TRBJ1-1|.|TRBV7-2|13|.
CASSPKANTEAFF
TGTGCCAGCAGCCCCAAGGCGAACACTGAAGCTTTCTTT
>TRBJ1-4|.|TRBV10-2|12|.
CASSESLGKLFF
TGCGCCAGCAGTGAGTCGCTTGGAAAACTGTTTTTT
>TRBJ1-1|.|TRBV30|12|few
CASHRANTEAFF
TGTGCCTCCCACCGGGCCAACACTGAAGCTTTCTTT
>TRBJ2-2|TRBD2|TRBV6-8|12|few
CASRLAGGELFF
TGTGCCAGCAGATTAGCGGGCGGGGAGCTGTTTTTT
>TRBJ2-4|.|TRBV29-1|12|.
CSVEGTKNIQYF
TGCAGCGTTGAGGGGACTAAAAACATTCAGTACTTC
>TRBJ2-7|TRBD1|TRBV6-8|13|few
CASSDPGTGRPYF
TGTGCCAGCAGTGACCCCGGGACAGGGCGCCCGTACTTC
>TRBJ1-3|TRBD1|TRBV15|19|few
CATSRDLDRATSSGNTIYF
TGTGCCACCAGCAGAGATTTGGACAGGGCCACCAGCTCTGGAAACACCATATATTTT
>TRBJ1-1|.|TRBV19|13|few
CASSPRRVEVAFF
TGTGCCAGTAGTCCCAGGAGGGTTGAGGTAGCTTTCTTT
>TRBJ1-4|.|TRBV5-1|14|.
CASSFRGSVEKLFF
TGCGCCAGCAGCTTCAGGGGAAGTGTCGAAAAACTGTTTTTT
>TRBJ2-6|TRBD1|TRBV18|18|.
CASSLKTGGTSGANVLTF
TGTGCCAGCTCGCTGAAGACAGGGGGAACTTCTGGGGCCAACGTCCTGACTTTC
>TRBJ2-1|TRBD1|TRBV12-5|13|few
CASGQGESNEQFF
TGTGCCAGTGGACAGGGTGAATCCAATGAGCAGTTCTTC
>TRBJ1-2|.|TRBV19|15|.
CASTVNALLNYGYTF
TGTGCCAGTACCGTCAATGCACTGCTTAACTATGGCTACACCTTC
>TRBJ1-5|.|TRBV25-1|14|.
CASPPGSGNQPQHF
TGTGCCAGCCCGCCAGGGAGTGGCAATCAGCCCCAGCATTTT
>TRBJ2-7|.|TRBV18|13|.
CASSPGQPYEQYF
TGTGCCAGCTCACCGGGACAACCATACGAGCAGTACTTC
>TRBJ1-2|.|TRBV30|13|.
CAWIRREGNGYTF
TGTGCCTGGATTCGGCGGGAGGGGAATGGCTACACCTTC
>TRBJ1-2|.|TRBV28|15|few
CASSFRDRYPYGYTF
TGTGCCAGCAGTTTTCGAGACAGGTATCCCTATGGCTACACCTTC
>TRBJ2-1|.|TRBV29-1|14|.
CSASTGALDNEQFF
TGCAGCGCGTCGACAGGAGCCCTCGACAATGAGCAGTTCTTC
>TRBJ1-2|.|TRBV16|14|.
CASSQTGAVYGYTF
TGTGCCAGCAGCCAGACCGGGGCCGTCTATGGCTACACCTTC
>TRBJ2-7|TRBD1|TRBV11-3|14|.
CASSRGQGAIEQYF
TGTGCCAGCAGCCGGGGACAGGGGGCTATCGAGCAGTACTTC
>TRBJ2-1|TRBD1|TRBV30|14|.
CAWRNRDSYNEQFF
TGTGCCTGGAGGAACCGGGACAGCTACAATGAGCAGTTCTTC
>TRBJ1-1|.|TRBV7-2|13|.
CASSFSGVTEAFF
TGTGCCAGCAGCTTTTCAGGGGTCACTGAAGCTTTCTTT
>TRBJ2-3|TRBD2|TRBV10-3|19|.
CAISPSPGLAGGSTDTQYF
TGTGCCATCAGTCCCAGTCCGGGACTAGCGGGAGGGAGCACAGATACGCAGTATTTT
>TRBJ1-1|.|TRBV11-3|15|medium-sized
CASSFQTGANTEAFF
TGTGCCAGCAGTTTTCAGACTGGGGCGAACACTGAAGCTTTCTTT
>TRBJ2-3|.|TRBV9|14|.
CASNRTPFTDTQYF
TGTGCCAGCAATCGGACTCCCTTCACAGATACGCAGTATTTT
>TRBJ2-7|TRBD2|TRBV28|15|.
CASRRKAGGPYEQYF
TGTGCCAGCCGAAGGAAGGCGGGAGGGCCCTACGAGCAGTACTTC
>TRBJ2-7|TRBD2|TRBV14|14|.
CASSPAGGGYEQYF
TGTGCCAGCAGCCCAGCGGGAGGGGGCTACGAGCAGTACTTC
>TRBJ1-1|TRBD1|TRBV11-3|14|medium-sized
CASRKGQGTAEAFF
TGTGCCAGCAGGAAGGGACAGGGGACGGCTGAAGCTTTCTTT